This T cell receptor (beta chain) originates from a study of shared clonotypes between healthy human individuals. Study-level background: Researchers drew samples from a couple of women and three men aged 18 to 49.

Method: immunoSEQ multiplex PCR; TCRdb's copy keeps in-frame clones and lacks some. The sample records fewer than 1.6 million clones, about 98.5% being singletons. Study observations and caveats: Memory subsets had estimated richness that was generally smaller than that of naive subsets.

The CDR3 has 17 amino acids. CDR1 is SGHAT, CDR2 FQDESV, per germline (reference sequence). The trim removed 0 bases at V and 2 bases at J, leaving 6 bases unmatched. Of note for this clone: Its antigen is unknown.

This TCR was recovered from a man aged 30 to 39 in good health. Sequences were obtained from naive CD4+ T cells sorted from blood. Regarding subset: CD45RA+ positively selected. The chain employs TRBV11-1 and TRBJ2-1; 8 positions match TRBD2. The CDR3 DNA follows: TGTGCCAGCAGCTTAGCGACTAGCGAGAGAACCTACAATGAGCAGTTCTTC. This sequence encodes CASSLATSERTYNEQFF.